The rows below give T cell receptor beta chains drawn from one sample of a study of blood T cell repertoires in COVID-19. The protocol was immunoSEQ multiplex PCR, while the TCRdb copy is restricted to in-frame clones and leaves out a portion. The repertoire holds about 75,000 clones, with more than 70% as singletons. Sequenced input: peripheral blood. The receptors derive from a human donor in a cohort sampled during active COVID-19. Each CDR3 is given with its conserved first and last residue. A D gene is named only where the DNA matches it firmly.

V: TRBV5-4; J: TRBJ1-2; D: NA; DNA: TGTGCCAGCAGCTTGGTTGCGGGGGACGGCTACACCTTC; CDR3: CASSLVAGDGYTF
V: TRBV12-5; J: TRBJ2-1; D: TRBD2; DNA: TGTGCTAGTGGTTTTGTCCCGGTACTAGCGGGAGAACTCTACAATGAGCAGTTCTTC; CDR3: CASGFVPVLAGELYNEQFF
V: TRBV5-1; J: TRBJ1-5; D: NA; DNA: TGCGCCAGCAGCTGGACCGGGGGGGCTGAGCCCCAGCATTTT; CDR3: CASSWTGGAEPQHF
V: TRBV7-2; J: TRBJ1-2; D: TRBD1; DNA: TGTGCCAGCAGCTCTACAGGGGGCGACTATGGCTACACCTTC; CDR3: CASSSTGGDYGYTF
V: TRBV27; J: TRBJ2-7; D: NA; DNA: TGTGCCAGCAGTCCCTCTGGGGCCCCCCCCTACGAGCAGTACTTC; CDR3: CASSPSGAPPYEQYF
V: TRBV28; J: TRBJ1-1; D: NA; DNA: TGTGCCAGCAGTTTAATCTGGGTTTGGAGGACTGAAGCTTTCTTT; CDR3: CASSLIWVWRTEAFF
V: TRBV9; J: TRBJ2-1; D: NA; DNA: TGTGCCAGCAGCGTAGTGGGGCGGCGCTTCTACAATGAGCAGTTCTTC; CDR3: CASSVVGRRFYNEQFF
V: TRBV5-1; J: TRBJ2-4; D: NA; DNA: TGCGCCAGCAGCCCTGGTGGGGCAACCAAAAACATTCAGTACTTC; CDR3: CASSPGGATKNIQYF
V: TRBV4-2; J: TRBJ2-3; D: NA; DNA: TGTGCCAGCAGCCAAGATAGAGGGCGGGGAAGCACAGATACGCAGTATTTT; CDR3: CASSQDRGRGSTDTQYF
V: TRBV4-2; J: TRBJ2-3; D: NA; DNA: TGTGCCAGCAGCCAAGGCTGGAATAGCGGCAGCACAGATACGCAGTATTTT; CDR3: CASSQGWNSGSTDTQYF
V: TRBV7-2; J: TRBJ1-4; D: NA; DNA: TGTGCCAGCAGCAAACAGGGTGGGAATGAAAAACTGTTTTTT; CDR3: CASSKQGGNEKLFF
V: TRBV6-5; J: TRBJ1-4; D: NA; DNA: TGTGCCAGCCGGCGGGGGGGGATTATTAATGAAAAACTGTTTTTT; CDR3: CASRRGGIINEKLFF
V: TRBV6-2/TRBV6-3; J: TRBJ1-4; D: TRBD1; DNA: TGTGCCAGCAGTTACTCGTATTCCGGGACAGGGAGAGAAAAACTGTTTTTT; CDR3: CASSYSYSGTGREKLFF